There are many counts of the clone carrying this TCR beta chain. Scientists made TCR beta libraries using quantitative 5'-RACE with molecular barcodes. From the 5' RACE reads, TCRdb called clonotypes with MiXCR, one entry per CDR3 protein. The sample lists approximately 90,000 distinct CDR3 sequences; about 8.5% were seen once. The sample originates from a study of CD8 T cells in ankylosing spondylitis. Germline V gene lookup returns CDR1 SEHNR and CDR2 FQNEAQ (reference sequence). V shed 4 bases and J shed 11 bases, with 20 bases lying between them. CDR3 length: 14 residues. J is TRBJ1-1 and V is TRBV7-9; D perhaps matches TRBD1 (6 bases). This TCR was recovered from a male donor with ankylosing spondylitis or in good health (not recorded which). Sequenced material: blood, either unsorted or a sorted T cell fraction (not recorded which). The CDR3 is CASSSVVGGSSAFF. DNA of the CDR3: TGTGCCAGCAGCTCAGTGGTGGGGGGCAGTAGTGCTTTCTTT. The variable domain in full, completed from reference TRBV7-9 and TRBJ1-1, reads DTGVSQNPRHKITKRGQNVTFRCDPISEHNRLYWYRQTLGQGPEFLTYFQNEAQLEKSRLLSDRFSAERPKGSFSTLEIQRTEQGDSAMYLCASSSVVGGSSAFFGQGTRLTVV.